The 17 T cell receptor beta chains below come from one sample, sequenced in a study of T cell changes during pregnancy in multiple sclerosis. Repertoires were generated with immunoSEQ multiplex PCR, while TCRdb's copy carries only in-frame clones and drops some. In the table there are more than 35,000 clones, 85% to 90% of which are singletons. The sequenced sample was CD4+ T cells from peripheral blood mononuclear cells, obtained in the second trimester of pregnancy. The receptors originated from a female donor with multiple sclerosis, enrolled in a pregnancy study.

J is TRBJ1-1 and V is TRBV28; 10 bases are a match to TRBD1. V shed 3 bases, J shed 11 bases, and the junction held 3 bases outside the gene matches. CDR1 is MDHEN, CDR2 SYDVKM, per germline. The CDR3 runs to 12 residues. CDR3 region: CASSLRTGGAFF. The CDR3, as DNA: TGTGCCAGCAGTTTGCGGACAGGGGGGGCTTTCTTT.

This clone was seen a few times. V usage is TRBV7-6 and J usage is TRBJ1-1; D is unclear. Germline lookup yields CDR1 SGHVS and CDR2 FNYEAQ. The length of the CDR3 is 13 residues. Trimming stripped 5 bases from V and 1 base from J, with 8 bases between. DNA of the CDR3: TGTGCCAGCAGCGTCCAGGAGAACACTGAAGCTTTCTTT. Its translation: CASSVQENTEAFF.

CDR3 coding DNA: TGTGCCAGCAGCTACCACCTTGACAGGGGGCATGGTGAAGCTTTCTTT. The encoded protein is CASSYHLDRGHGEAFF. The genes are TRBV6-5 and TRBJ1-1, with 10 bases fitting TRBD1. The V gene's germline CDR1 is MNHEY and CDR2 SVGAGI. The CDR3 is made up of 16 amino acids. Trimming took 6 bases from V and 7 from J; bases not matched to a gene: 14.

The chain is built from TRBV7-3 and TRBJ2-1; no clear D. Germline V gene sequence: CDR1 SGHTA, CDR2 FQGTGA. V was trimmed by 1 base and J by 0 bases, leaving 7 bases between them. The CDR3 has 15 amino acids. CDR3 coding DNA: TGTGCCAGCAGCTTAAAAACGAGCTCCTACAATGAGCAGTTCTTC. As protein: CASSLKTSSYNEQFF.

The V gene is TRBV7-3, the J gene TRBJ1-2; 7 positions agree with TRBD1. V lost 5 bases to trimming and J lost 0 bases; unmatched junction nucleotides: 6. Germline lookup yields CDR1 SGHTA and CDR2 FQGTGA. The CDR3 is 15 amino acids. Here the CDR3 reads CASSPGGQANYGYTF. The CDR3 DNA is TGTGCCAGCAGCCCCGGAGGACAGGCTAACTATGGCTACACCTTC. Using reference TRBV7-3 and TRBJ1-2 for the parts outside the CDR3, the full variable domain is GAGVSQTPSNKVTEKGKYVELRCDPISGHTALYWYRQSLGQGPEFLIYFQGTGAADDSGLPNDRFFAVRPEGSVSTLKIQRTERGDSAVYLCASSPGGQANYGYTFGSGTRLTVV.

This clone is a singleton in its sample. The rearrangement links TRBV29-1 to TRBJ1-2; 7 bases fit TRBD1. The CDR3 length is 14 residues. The trim removed 0 bases at V and 12 bases at J, leaving 13 bases unmatched. From germline, CDR1 is SQVTM and CDR2 ANQGSEA. CDR3 amino acids: CSVEERGTAFHHTF. The CDR3 DNA sequence: TGCAGCGTTGAAGAAAGGGGGACAGCATTTCATCACACCTTC.

The genes are TRBV4-3 and TRBJ1-1; 9 nucleotides match TRBD1. The CDR3 length is 18 residues. After removal of 0 bases from V and 4 bases from J, the junction contained 12 bases not matched to a gene. From germline, CDR1 is LGHNA and CDR2 YSLEER. In DNA, the CDR3 is TGCGCCAGCAGCCAAGATTTGGACCCCCCGACAGGGGGCACTGAAGCTTTCTTT. As protein: CASSQDLDPPTGGTEAFF.

The rearrangement links TRBV7-6 to TRBJ2-7, with D maybe TRBD1 (6 bases). Between the trimmed V and J ends, which lost 1 base and 5 bases, there was a span of 9 bases. The length of the CDR3 is 13 residues. CDR1 and CDR2 from the germline V gene are SGHVS and FNYEAQ. For the CDR3, the DNA is TGTGCCAGCAGCTTAGGGCGACAGGACGAGCAGTACTTC. Translation gives CASSLGRQDEQYF.

This sequence joins TRBV29-1 and TRBJ2-1, with a weak D call TRBD1 (6 bases). The CDR3 covers 14 residues. V gave up 8 bases and J gave up 8 bases, with 22 bases separating them. Germline CDR1 reads SQVTM; CDR2 reads ANQGSEA. CDR3 in amino acids: CSMRRDTRADEQFF. The CDR3 DNA reads TGCAGCATGCGACGGGACACCCGGGCGGATGAGCAGTTCTTC.

This clone has a single count. The rearrangement uses TRBV2 and TRBJ1-1; D may be TRBD1 (6 bases). CDR1 and CDR2 from the germline V gene are SNHLY and FYNNEI. Trimming removed 7 bases at V and 3 bases at J, with 18 bases between. This CDR3 region has 15 residues. CDR3 coding DNA: TGTGCCAGCATCTCACAGGGATTCTCGGACACTGAAGCTTTCTTT. Encoded protein: CASISQGFSDTEAFF.

This chain uses TRBV6-5 with TRBJ2-2; TRBD1 matches 7 bases. J was trimmed by 4 bases and V by 5 bases; bases with no gene match: 7. This CDR3 comprises 15 residues. The germline V gene encodes CDR1 MNHEY and CDR2 SVGAGI. For the CDR3, the DNA is TGTGCCAGCAGTCCGACAGGGTTGGGCACCGGGGAGCTGTTTTTT. Translation: CASSPTGLGTGELFF.

The V gene is TRBV27, the J gene TRBJ1-5; the match to TRBD1 covers 10 bases. From germline, CDR1 is MNHEY and CDR2 SMNVEV (reference sequence). The trim removed 8 bases at V and 7 bases at J, leaving 2 bases unmatched. The CDR3 covers 12 residues. In nucleotides, the CDR3 is TGTGCCAGCGGGACAGGGGAACAGCCCCAGCATTTT. Translation gives CASGTGEQPQHF.

The CDR3 nucleotides are TGCGCCAGCAGCTCGGGACAGGGTGGCTACACCTTC. The encoded protein is CASSSGQGGYTF. This chain connects TRBV5-1 to TRBJ1-2; TRBD1 matches at 9 bases. The CDR3 is made up of 12 amino acids. CDR1 SGHRS and CDR2 YFSETQ come from the germline V gene. The J segment lost 7 bases and the V segment lost 3 bases, leaving 1 base of the junction unmatched.

The J gene is TRBJ1-4, the V gene TRBV27; 9 bases map to TRBD1. This CDR3 spans 14 amino acids. Per germline, CDR1 MNHEY and CDR2 SMNVEV (reference sequence). The J segment lost 10 bases and the V segment lost 6 bases, leaving 9 bases of the junction unmatched. The CDR3 region is CASSPRDRVAKLFF. The CDR3 bases are TGTGCCAGCAGCCCCCGGGACAGGGTGGCAAAACTGTTTTTT.

J is TRBJ2-1 and V is TRBV4-2; perhaps TRBD1 as D (6 bases). The CDR3 loop spans 16 amino acids. Per the germline V gene, CDR1 is LGHNA and CDR2 is YNFKEQ. V was shortened by 1 base and J by 4 bases, with 14 bases between the two germline ends. CDR3 amino acids: CASSQGVQGNYNEQFF. CDR3 sequence (DNA): TGTGCCAGCAGCCAAGGAGTACAGGGTAATTACAATGAGCAGTTCTTC.

This chain joins TRBV15 and TRBJ2-1, with TRBD1 matching over 8 bases. Germline V lookup: CDR1 LNHNV, CDR2 YYDKDF (reference sequence). Trimming cost V 8 bases and J 8 bases; bases outside gene matches: 20. There are 17 residues in the CDR3. CDR3 DNA: TGTGCCACCGAGGATGGCCCGACAGGGGCCCGTTCGGATGAGCAGTTCTTC. Protein product: CATEDGPTGARSDEQFF.

The chain employs TRBV14 and TRBJ2-6, with D tentatively TRBD2 (7 bases). The germline V and J ends were trimmed by 7 bases and 12 bases, with 13 bases remaining between them. In germline, CDR1 is SGHDN, CDR2 FVKESK. The CDR3 is 12 amino acids. This chain's CDR3 is CASTPGGGVLTF. In DNA form, the CDR3 reads TGTGCCAGCACGCCGGGGGGCGGCGTCCTGACTTTC.